These 9 T cell receptor beta chains share one sample of origin, sequenced in a study of PD-1 blockade in classical Hodgkin lymphoma. Here immunoSEQ multiplex PCR was the method, and the copy in TCRdb shows in-frame clones only, minus some. This table has 28,000 or so clones, around 70% appearing once. Relapse was seen in all patients after autologous stem cell transplantation, and brentuximab vedotin exposure was variable. Sample: peripheral blood mononuclear cells (PBMCs), taken before the second cycle of nivolumab. These receptors were collected from a human donor with classical Hodgkin lymphoma.

The CDR3 region is CASSLGGGPGSGNTIYF. CDR3 sequence (DNA): TGCGCCAGCAGCTTGGGAGGGGGCCCCGGCTCTGGAAACACCATATATTTT. The V gene is TRBV5-1, the J gene TRBJ1-3; 7 positions agree with TRBD1. Germline loops: CDR1 SGHRS, CDR2 YFSETQ. V lost 0 bases, J lost 0 bases, and 6 bases stayed unmatched. This CDR3 spans 17 amino acids.

This sequence joins TRBV14 and TRBJ2-3; no firm D call. The CDR3 is made up of 12 amino acids. CDR1 is SGHDN and CDR2 is FVKESK in the germline V gene. Deletions cut 4 bases from V and 1 base from J, with 3 bases between. The CDR3 here is CASSPRTDTQYF. The CDR3 bases are TGTGCCAGCAGCCCCCGCACAGATACGCAGTATTTT.

V usage is TRBV15 and J usage is TRBJ1-2; 8 nucleotides match TRBD1. CDR1 LNHNV and CDR2 YYDKDF come from the germline V gene (reference sequence). The V segment lost 1 base and the J segment 7 bases; nucleotides outside the gene matches: 8. The CDR3 is 15 amino acids. The CDR3 DNA reads as TGTGCCACCAGCAGAGCGGAGACAGGGGTCGGTGGCTACACCTTC. This sequence encodes CATSRAETGVGGYTF.

This clone occurred a few times. The J gene is TRBJ1-2, the V gene TRBV28; tentative D call: TRBD1 (6 bases). The CDR3 spans 13 residues. Germline V gene data show CDR1 as MDHEN and CDR2 as SYDVKM. Trimming removed 5 bases from V and 5 bases from J, with 12 bases in between. The CDR3 here is CASSAPRGYGYTF. The DNA of the CDR3 is TGTGCCAGCAGTGCACCCAGGGGATATGGCTACACCTTC.

This clone is medium-sized in the sample. The J gene is TRBJ2-2, the V gene TRBV30; D not certain. Deletions cut 5 bases from V and 5 bases from J, with 15 bases between. The CDR3 has 14 amino acids. From germline, CDR1 is GTSNPN and CDR2 SVGIG (reference sequence). CDR3 DNA: TGTGCCTGGGGGCGGTCCCGAAAAACCGGGGAGCTGTTTTTT. It is translated as CAWGRSRKTGELFF.

The CDR3 region is CASSAGLAGTKEQYF. The CDR3 DNA reads as TGTGCCAGCAGTGCAGGACTAGCGGGAACAAAAGAGCAGTACTTC. V and J are TRBV28 and TRBJ2-7; 12 nucleotides line up with TRBD2. CDR1 and CDR2 (germline): MDHEN, SYDVKM. The CDR3 has 15 residues. J gave up 7 bases and V 5 bases, and 9 bases lay outside the gene matches.

This clone was recorded a few times. The CDR3, as DNA: TGTGCCAGCAGTTTATCCAGGCCGACCTACGAGCAGTACTTC. It is translated as CASSLSRPTYEQYF. This chain connects TRBV28 to TRBJ2-7, with D unresolved. The CDR3 consists of 14 residues. Germline V gene lookup returns CDR1 MDHEN and CDR2 SYDVKM. Trimming took 1 base from V and 2 from J, leaving 9 bases between them.

This chain connects TRBV7-8 to TRBJ2-2; 7 nucleotides line up with TRBD1. Losses at the gene ends were 3 bases for V and 0 bases for J; bases not matched to a gene: 1. The CDR3 runs 15 residues. The germline V gene encodes CDR1 SGHVS and CDR2 FQNEAQ. In DNA form, the CDR3 reads TGTGCCAGCAGCTTCGGACAGGCGAACACCGGGGAGCTGTTTTTT. This codes for CASSFGQANTGELFF.

This clone has more than one count but fewer than ten. This chain connects TRBV7-2 to TRBJ1-2, with D perhaps matching TRBD1 (5 bases). Germline CDR1 is SGHTA and CDR2 is FQGNSA. V lost 1 base, J lost 4 bases, and 10 bases lay in between. This CDR3 has 14 amino acids. CDR3 region: CASSLDGGSYGYTF. Here the CDR3 DNA reads TGTGCCAGCAGCTTAGATGGGGGAAGCTATGGCTACACCTTC.